This TCR beta chain was captured by sequencing in a study of blood T cell repertoires in COVID-19. Profiling relied on immunoSEQ multiplex PCR, and the TCRdb table lists in-frame clones only, not all of them. The table lists 25,000 or so clones, 88% of them singletons. The sequenced sample was peripheral blood. The sequence was obtained from a woman aged 50 to 60 with active COVID-19.

DNA of the CDR3: TGCGCCAGCAAGGGCAGGGAAGGGGCTGAAGCTTTCTTT. This sequence encodes CASKGREGAEAFF. J is TRBJ1-1 and V is TRBV10-2; possibly TRBD1 for D (5 bases). Trimming removed 7 bases from V and 6 bases from J, with 15 bases in between. Germline V gives CDR1 WSHSY, CDR2 SAAADI. There are 13 residues in the CDR3.